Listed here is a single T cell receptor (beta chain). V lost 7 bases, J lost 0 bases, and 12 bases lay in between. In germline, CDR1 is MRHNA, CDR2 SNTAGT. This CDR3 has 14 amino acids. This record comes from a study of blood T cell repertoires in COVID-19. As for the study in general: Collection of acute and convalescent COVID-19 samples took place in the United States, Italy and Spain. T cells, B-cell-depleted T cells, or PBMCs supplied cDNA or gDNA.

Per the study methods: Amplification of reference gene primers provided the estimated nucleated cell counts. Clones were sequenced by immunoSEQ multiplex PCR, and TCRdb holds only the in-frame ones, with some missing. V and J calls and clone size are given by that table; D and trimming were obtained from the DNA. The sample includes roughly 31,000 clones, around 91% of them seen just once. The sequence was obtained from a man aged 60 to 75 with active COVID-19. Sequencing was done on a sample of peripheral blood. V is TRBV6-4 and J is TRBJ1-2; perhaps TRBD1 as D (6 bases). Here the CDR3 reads CASTTGSSNYGYTF. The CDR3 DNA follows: TGTGCCAGCACCACAGGGAGCTCTAACTATGGCTACACCTTC.